The clone carrying this T cell receptor (beta chain) appeared many times. Its antigen remains unknown. Antiretroviral therapy had run roughly three months, about 14 weeks, before follow-up blood collection. Whole blood was used without fractionation, so all unsorted peripheral T cells were included. An approximately 2.4 ml peripheral blood sample was taken for RNA. The sample originates from a study of HIV-infected patients and healthy controls. Reverse transcription used about 500 ng RNA and constant-region primers for alpha and beta. Each of the alpha and beta chains got its own library through chain-specific third strand synthesis with indices. Each CDR3 protein gets one entry after TCRdb re-called the 5' RACE reads with MiXCR. The data hold roughly 15,000 distinct CDR3 sequences, with 10% to 15% observed a single time. Study results and caveats: Healthy control repertoires had roughly threefold more distinct CDR3s than untreated HIV+ repertoires, and higher Shannon diversity. Donor HLA types were not determined in the study. HIV-infected patients and controls differed significantly in mean usage of eight alpha and eight beta V genes.

Specimen: blood, collected during antiretroviral therapy. This sequence was found in an adult with HIV infection. The donor label of this sample is uncertain.

The CDR3 reads CASSARTGEADTQYF. Here the CDR3 DNA reads TGCGCCAGCAGCGCCAGGACAGGGGAGGCGGATACGCAGTATTTT. This rearrangement joins TRBV5-1 to TRBJ2-3; 9 nucleotides agree with TRBD1. Germline CDR1 reads SGHRS; CDR2 reads YFSETQ. The V and J ends lost 4 bases and 6 bases, in that order; junction bases with no gene match: 9. This CDR3 comprises 15 residues.